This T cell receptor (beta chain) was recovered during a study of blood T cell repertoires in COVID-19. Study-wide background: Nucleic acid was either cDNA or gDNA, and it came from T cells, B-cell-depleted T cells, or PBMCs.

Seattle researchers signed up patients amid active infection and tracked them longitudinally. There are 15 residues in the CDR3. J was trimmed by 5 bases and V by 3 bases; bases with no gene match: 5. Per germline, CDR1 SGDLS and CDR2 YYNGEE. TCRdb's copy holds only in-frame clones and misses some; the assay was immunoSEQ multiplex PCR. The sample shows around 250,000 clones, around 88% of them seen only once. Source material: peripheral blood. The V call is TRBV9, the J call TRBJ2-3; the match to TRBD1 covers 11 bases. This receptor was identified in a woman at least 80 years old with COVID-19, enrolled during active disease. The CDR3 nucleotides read TGTGCCAGCAGCGATCCGGGACAGGGGGGAGATACGCAGTATTTT. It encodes CASSDPGQGGDTQYF.